This T cell receptor beta chain originates from a study of blood T cell repertoires in COVID-19. Study context: Samples of COVID-19 (acute and convalescent) were obtained from the United States, Italy and Spain. PBMCs, B-cell-depleted T cells, or T cells provided the cDNA or gDNA that made up the material.

The germline gives CDR1 SGDLS, CDR2 YYNGEE. V trimming: 4 bases; J trimming: 5 bases; junction bases outside the gene matches: 12. The CDR3 runs to 17 residues. As originally analysed: Reference gene primer amplification gave nucleated cell count estimates. Using immunoSEQ multiplex PCR, the repertoire was profiled, and TCRdb retains in-frame clones only, with some absent. Clone size and V and J calls were adopted from that table, with D and trimming inferred from the DNA. The data contain roughly 100,000 clones, roughly 80% of them seen just once; the ten biggest clones take up 11% to 15%. The chain carries TRBV9 and TRBJ2-3; 11 bases line up with TRBD2. The TCR sequence derives from a woman aged 60-70 years with acute or convalescent COVID-19. Sequencing was done on a sample of peripheral blood. CDR3 coding DNA: TGTGCCAGCAGCAAATACGGGACTAGCGGACTTGGAGATACGCAGTATTTT. Residues: CASSKYGTSGLGDTQYF.